One and the same sample provided the 26 T cell receptor beta chains below, sequenced in a study of siplizumab effects on memory and regulatory T cells. This table comes from immunoSEQ multiplex PCR, and its TCRdb copy is limited to in-frame clones, with some not included. The sample contains approximately 50,000 clones, approximately 93% of which appear only once. The sample was CD8+ T cells sorted from blood. These receptor sequences come from a human donor in good health.

The V gene is TRBV7-7, the J gene TRBJ2-1, with 13 bases fitting TRBD2. The CDR3 runs 15 residues. Germline CDR1 SSHAT, CDR2 FNYEAQ (reference sequence). Trimming at V came to 4 bases and at J to 8 bases, leaving 5 bases not matched to a gene. The CDR3 DNA sequence: TGTGCCAGCAGCTCAACTAGCGGGAGGGGGGATGAGCAGTTCTTC. Amino acid sequence: CASSSTSGRGDEQFF.

This clone was observed once. This chain joins TRBV27 and TRBJ1-2; the match to TRBD1 covers 7 bases. The CDR3 contains 16 residues. Germline loops: CDR1 MNHEY, CDR2 SMNVEV (reference sequence). Germline trimming cut 5 bases from V and 3 bases from J; bases unmatched to any gene: 12. The CDR3 bases are TGTGCCAGCAGTGGAGAGACAGGGAGTCTAGACTATGGCTACACCTTC. Translating gives CASSGETGSLDYGYTF.

The rearrangement joins TRBV10-3 to TRBJ2-7; 7 nucleotides align to TRBD1. CDR3 length equals 13 residues. Unmatched junction bases numbered 2, after V lost 6 bases and J lost 0 bases. Germline V lookup: CDR1 ENHRY, CDR2 SYGVKD. The CDR3 here is CAISWDSSYEQYF. The DNA of the CDR3 is TGTGCCATCAGCTGGGACAGCTCCTACGAGCAGTACTTC.

The chain combines TRBV6-5 with TRBJ1-1, with TRBD1 matching over 7 bases. Germline V CDR1 and CDR2: MNHEY, SVGAGI. V shed 6 bases, J shed 5 bases, and the junction held 3 bases outside the gene matches. This CDR3 contains 12 residues. CDR3 DNA: TGTGCCAGCAGCCCGGACAGGACTGAAGCTTTCTTT. Protein product: CASSPDRTEAFF.

V gene TRBV5-4 combines with J gene TRBJ1-2, with 7 bases aligning to TRBD1. The CDR3 runs to 16 residues. Germline V gene lookup returns CDR1 SGHNT and CDR2 YYREEE (reference sequence). With 4 bases clipped from V and 0 bases from J, the junction kept 9 bases outside the gene matches. The CDR3 DNA reads as TGTGCCAGCAGCGCGACAGGGTTTGAGGCTAACTATGGCTACACCTTC. Its protein is CASSATGFEANYGYTF.

J is TRBJ2-4 and V is TRBV5-8; 10 nucleotides line up with TRBD1. V shed 5 bases and J 0 bases; nucleotides not matched to a gene: 11. From germline, CDR1 is SGHTS and CDR2 YDEGEE. This CDR3 has 18 amino acids. DNA of the CDR3: TGTGCCAGCAGTACCGGGACAGGGGCGAGAGAAGCCAAAAACATTCAGTACTTC. This codes for CASSTGTGAREAKNIQYF.

The gene calls are TRBV2 and TRBJ1-1, with 7 bases matching TRBD1. The CDR3 length is 15 residues. Germline CDR1 SNHLY, CDR2 FYNNEI. The J segment lost 5 bases and the V segment lost 1 base, leaving 7 bases of the junction unmatched. The DNA for the CDR3 is TGTGCCAGCAGTGAAGGACAGGGAATGTGGACTGAAGCTTTCTTT. Translating it yields CASSEGQGMWTEAFF.

As concerns this clone: This sample also contains other DNA sequences that code for the same CDR3. This sequence joins TRBV27 and TRBJ2-1, with unresolved D. The germline V and J ends were trimmed by 3 bases and 7 bases, with 4 bases remaining between them. CDR1 MNHEY and CDR2 SMNVEV come from the germline V gene (reference sequence). The CDR3 spans 11 residues. The CDR3 bases are TGTGCCAGCAGTTTCGGAAATGAGCAGTTCTTC. This sequence encodes CASSFGNEQFF.

The J gene is TRBJ1-2, the V gene TRBV27; D remains ambiguous. This CDR3 spans 12 amino acids. Trimming left V 6 bases short and J 8 bases short, with 13 bases between. The germline V gene encodes CDR1 MNHEY and CDR2 SMNVEV (reference sequence). The CDR3 nucleotides are TGTGCCAGCAGGCACGCGGGTTTCGGCTACACCTTC. Translation gives CASRHAGFGYTF.

The rearrangement uses TRBV6-5 and TRBJ2-7; 11 bases agree with TRBD2. The germline CDR1 and CDR2 sequences are MNHEY and SVGAGI. Trimming took 6 bases from V and 3 from J; bases not matched to a gene: 4. This CDR3 is 14 amino acids long. The CDR3: CASSLAGGSYEQYF. The CDR3 nucleotides are TGTGCCAGCAGCTTAGCGGGAGGGAGCTACGAGCAGTACTTC.

The J gene is TRBJ2-7, the V gene TRBV27; weak D call: TRBD2 (6 bases). V dropped 5 bases and J dropped 1 base, with 12 bases sitting between them. The CDR3 sequence is 14 residues long. Germline V lookup: CDR1 MNHEY, CDR2 SMNVEV (reference sequence). In nucleotides, the CDR3 is TGTGCCAGCAGTCCGGGCGGGGTATCCTACGAGCAGTACTTC. Its translation is CASSPGGVSYEQYF.

This clone appeared a single time. This chain links TRBV5-1 with TRBJ1-1; TRBD1 is a possible D gene (6 bases). CDR3 size: 14 residues. Per the germline V gene, CDR1 is SGHRS and CDR2 is YFSETQ. The ends were cut back, 3 bases at V and 3 bases at J, with 12 bases in the middle. The CDR3 loop is CASSSNRADTEAFF. CDR3 bases: TGCGCCAGCAGCTCAAACAGGGCTGACACTGAAGCTTTCTTT.

The CDR3 loop is CASSLEGAESPFYEQYF. As DNA, the CDR3 is TGTGCCAGCAGCTTAGAGGGGGCTGAGTCCCCCTTCTACGAGCAGTACTTC. The chain links TRBV11-1 to TRBJ2-7, with 7 nucleotides matching TRBD1. V was pared by 1 base and J by 3 bases, with 12 bases of the junction left unmatched. The CDR3 consists of 17 residues. In germline, CDR1 is SGHAT, CDR2 FQDESV (reference sequence).

This clone was found once. The chain couples TRBV29-1 to TRBJ2-1; 16 nucleotides agree with TRBD2. The CDR3 extends over 16 amino acids. Germline CDR1 SQVTM, CDR2 ANQGSEA. The J segment lost 8 bases and the V segment lost 6 bases, leaving 10 bases of the junction unmatched. The CDR3 DNA is TGCAGCGTGACGACCGGGACTAGCGGGGGGGGCGATGAGCAGTTCTTC. Its protein product is CSVTTGTSGGGDEQFF.

This clone was detected once. The chain recombines TRBV19 with TRBJ2-1, with D unresolved. Germline-derived CDR1 and CDR2 are LNHDA and SQIVND (reference sequence). CDR3 length: 12 residues. V lost 6 bases and J lost 9, with 12 bases in between. The CDR3 DNA sequence: TGTGCCAGTAGCTCTGGAGAACTTGAGCAGTTCTTC. Translating gives CASSSGELEQFF. Variable domain in full (rest from reference TRBV19 and TRBJ2-1): DGGITQSPKYLFRKEGQNVTLSCEQNLNHDAMYWYRQDPGQGLRLIYYSQIVNDFQKGDIAEGYSVSREKKESFPLTVTSAQKNPTAFYLCASSSGELEQFFGPGTRLTVL.

V and J are TRBV5-6 and TRBJ2-5, with TRBD2 matching 11 bases. Germline trimming cut 4 bases from V and 5 bases from J; bases unmatched to any gene: 13. Germline V gives CDR1 SGHDT, CDR2 YYEEEE. The CDR3 totals 17 residues. CDR3 sequence: CASSISLSGRAGETQYF. CDR3 nucleotides: TGTGCCAGCAGCATCAGCCTTAGCGGGAGGGCCGGGGAGACCCAGTACTTC.

V usage is TRBV27 and J usage is TRBJ2-6; tentative D call: TRBD2 (5 bases). The CDR3 is 15 amino acids. Between the trimmed V and J ends, which lost 5 bases and 0 bases, there was a span of 8 bases. Per the germline V gene, CDR1 is MNHEY and CDR2 is SMNVEV (reference sequence). This CDR3 reads CASSKRGSGANVLTF. CDR3 DNA sequence: TGTGCCAGCAGTAAACGGGGCTCTGGGGCCAACGTCCTGACTTTC.

CDR3 amino acids: CASRIYSGSSNEQFF. For the CDR3, the DNA is TGTGCCAGCAGAATTTATAGCGGGAGCTCCAATGAGCAGTTCTTC. The V and J genes are TRBV27 and TRBJ2-1; TRBD2 matches at 9 bases. Germline V gene sequence: CDR1 MNHEY, CDR2 SMNVEV (reference sequence). The CDR3 sequence is 15 residues long. V gave up 6 bases and J gave up 6 bases; unmatched junction bases: 9.

This CDR3 is CASDEAPVGYNEQFF. As DNA, the CDR3 is TGTGCCAGCGATGAAGCCCCGGTCGGCTACAATGAGCAGTTCTTC. The chain carries TRBV27 and TRBJ2-1; D call uncertain. CDR1 and CDR2 (germline): MNHEY, SMNVEV (reference sequence). The V end was cut by 8 bases, the J end by 3 bases, with 17 bases between. The CDR3 length is 15 residues.

J is TRBJ2-1 and V is TRBV4-1; 10 nucleotides match TRBD2. There are 16 residues in the CDR3. With V trimmed by 1 base and J by 9 bases, 9 bases remained unmatched. The germline gives CDR1 MGHRA, CDR2 YSYEKL. The CDR3 reads CASSQGIAGGGGEQFF. DNA of the CDR3: TGCGCCAGCAGCCAAGGGATAGCGGGAGGCGGCGGTGAGCAGTTCTTC.

The chain joins TRBV28 to TRBJ2-1; 7 bases fit TRBD1. Looked up from germline, CDR1 is MDHEN and CDR2 is SYDVKM. Trimming cost V 7 bases and J 7 bases; bases outside gene matches: 10. The CDR3 covers 14 residues. CDR3 nucleotide sequence: TGTGCCAGCATGGGAACAGGGGATTTAAATGAGCAGTTCTTC. Its protein is CASMGTGDLNEQFF.

The CDR3 protein is CATFRHTNQPQHF. The CDR3 region has the DNA TGTGCCACCTTTAGACATACTAATCAGCCCCAGCATTTT. The J gene is TRBJ1-5, the V gene TRBV28; D is unresolved. The CDR3 consists of 13 residues. The germline V gene encodes CDR1 MDHEN and CDR2 SYDVKM. V lost 10 bases, J lost 4 bases, and 14 bases lay in between.

This clone has only one observation. The V call is TRBV28, the J call TRBJ1-1, with 7 bases that match TRBD1. J gave up 1 base and V 2 bases, and 7 bases lay outside the gene matches. This CDR3 is 16 amino acids long. CDR1 is MDHEN, CDR2 SYDVKM, per germline. The CDR3: CASSLVVGTANTEAFF. The CDR3 region has the DNA TGTGCCAGCAGTTTAGTTGTAGGGACAGCGAACACTGAAGCTTTCTTT.

The rearrangement uses TRBV5-1 and TRBJ2-5; D assignment may be TRBD1 or TRBD2 (5 bases each). The J call may be in error: the DNA end matches TRBJ2-7 better. CDR1 is SGHRS and CDR2 is YFSETQ in the germline V gene. The CDR3 is 15 amino acids. As DNA, the CDR3 is TGCGCCAGCAGCTTGACAGGACTGAATACCTACGAGCAGTACTTC. Its translation: CASSLTGLNTYEQYF.

The V call is TRBV9, the J call TRBJ2-3; 9 positions match TRBD2. Germline V gives CDR1 SGDLS, CDR2 YYNGEE. CDR3 length: 15 residues. Trimming cost V 4 bases and J 4 bases; bases outside gene matches: 7. CDR3 residues: CASSTSGLVADTQYF. The CDR3 nucleotides read TGTGCCAGCAGCACTAGCGGGTTGGTGGCAGATACGCAGTATTTT.

The chain links TRBV28 to TRBJ1-1; no clear D. Germline loops: CDR1 MDHEN, CDR2 SYDVKM. The CDR3 is 12 amino acids. V gave up 6 bases and J gave up 3 bases, with 8 bases separating them. This CDR3 reads CASSPRDTEAFF. The DNA for the CDR3 is TGTGCCAGCAGCCCCCGGGACACTGAAGCTTTCTTT. Full variable domain (missing parts from reference TRBV28 and TRBJ1-1): DVKVTQSSRYLVKRTGEKVFLECVQDMDHENMFWYRQDPGLGLRLIYFSYDVKMKEKGDIPEGYSVSREKKERFSLILESASTNQTSMYLCASSPRDTEAFFGQGTRLTVV.